This T cell receptor beta chain was identified during a study of Ad26.COV2.S vaccination and SARS-CoV-2 variants. On the study more broadly: The authors gave Ad26.COV2.S intramuscularly, either once or twice 56 days apart.

Treatment reported: roughly 20 received Ad26.COV2.S at low or high dose, single or two shots; several received placebo; per-sample allocation not given. It was on day 63 after the first vaccine or placebo injection that samples were taken. The protocol was immunoSEQ multiplex PCR, while the TCRdb copy is restricted to in-frame clones and leaves out a portion. The sample records about 350,000 clones, around nine tenths being singletons. The input for sequencing was peripheral blood, taken in a trial of Ad26.COV2.S vaccine versus placebo. The TCR was taken from a person aged 18 to 59 who received the Ad26.COV2.S COVID-19 vaccine or a placebo.

The CDR3 spells CASSYTGLGEKLFF. DNA of the CDR3: TGTGCCAGCAGTTACACGGGTCTGGGGGAAAAACTGTTTTTT. The chain couples TRBV6-6 to TRBJ1-4; D gene uncertain. The CDR3 consists of 14 residues. Trimming pared 2 bases from V and 8 bases from J, leaving 12 bases between. Germline V gene sequence: CDR1 MNHNY, CDR2 SVGAGI (reference sequence).